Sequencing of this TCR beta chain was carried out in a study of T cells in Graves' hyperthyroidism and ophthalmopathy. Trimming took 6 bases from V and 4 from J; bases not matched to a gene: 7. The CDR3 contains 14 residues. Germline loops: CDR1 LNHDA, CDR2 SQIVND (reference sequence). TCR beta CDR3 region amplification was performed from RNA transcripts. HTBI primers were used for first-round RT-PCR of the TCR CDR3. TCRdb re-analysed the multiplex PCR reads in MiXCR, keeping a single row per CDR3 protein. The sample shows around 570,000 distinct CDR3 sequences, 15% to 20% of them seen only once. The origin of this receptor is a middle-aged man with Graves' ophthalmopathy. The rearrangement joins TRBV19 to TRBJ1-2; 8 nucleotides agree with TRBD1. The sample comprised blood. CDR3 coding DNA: TGTGCCAGTAGCACAACCGACAGGGGCTATGGCTACACCTTC. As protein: CASSTTDRGYGYTF.